The 9 T cell receptor beta chains below all came from one sample that was sequenced in a study of T-cell memory formation after mild COVID-19 (dated by TCRdb to about 2021). The library was made by 5' RACE. Sequencer: Illumina NovaSeq 6000. TCRdb took the public reads, trimmed them with fastp at Q25, ran MiXCR for clone calling and kept in-frame beta chains. Identical CDR3 protein sequences are pooled into one entry, listed with their most common genes and DNA. A total of fewer than 550,000 distinct CDR3 sequences appear in this sample, roughly 20% of them only once. Roughly 8.4% of the sample rests with the top ten. The specimen was PBMCs or a T cell subset sorted from them (not recorded which). The receptors stem from an adult woman who had mild COVID-19 (a few samples of this study predate the infection). The sample titles of this study are shuffled in the database, so cell type and time point are left out; the donor was told from shared clones.

The rearrangement uses TRBV5-1 and TRBJ2-7; D gene ambiguous. CDR3 length: 17 amino acids. Germline CDR1 is SGHRS and CDR2 is YFSETQ. The V gene lost 0 bases and the J gene lost 5 bases, with 21 bases spanning the gap. CDR3: CASSLGPIAPLLDEQYF. The CDR3 nucleotides are TGCGCCAGCAGCTTGGGTCCCATAGCTCCACTTTTGGACGAGCAGTACTTC.

This clonotype was seen at least ten times. The rearrangement links TRBV5-5 to TRBJ2-7, with a weak D call TRBD2 (5 bases). The CDR3 contains 16 residues. The germline V gene encodes CDR1 SGHKS and CDR2 YYEKEE (reference sequence). With 0 bases removed from V and 4 bases from J, the gap between germline ends came to 17 bases. The CDR3 DNA sequence: TGTGCCAGCAGCTTGGCGGCGGCCACACGGGGATACGAGCAGTACTTC. This codes for CASSLAAATRGYEQYF.

The sample holds a few counts of this clonotype. This sequence joins TRBV4-2 and TRBJ2-2; 8 bases are shared with TRBD2. The CDR3 loop spans 17 amino acids. V shed 0 bases and J 5 bases; nucleotides not matched to a gene: 8. Per the germline V gene, CDR1 is LGHNA and CDR2 is YNFKEQ. The CDR3 loop reads CASSQEGASGRTGELFF. The CDR3 region has the DNA TGTGCCAGCAGCCAAGAGGGGGCTAGCGGGCGGACCGGGGAGCTGTTTTTT.

The genes are TRBV18 and TRBJ2-2; 12 nucleotides line up with TRBD1. The length of the CDR3 is 16 residues. V lost 2 bases and J lost 4; bases outside the gene matches: 2. Germline CDR1 and CDR2: KGHSH and LQKENI. CDR3 residues: CASSPGTGGLTGELFF. The CDR3 DNA reads as TGTGCCAGCTCACCAGGGACAGGGGGCCTCACCGGGGAGCTGTTTTTT.

In this sample, this clonotype turned up a few times. V and J are TRBV9 and TRBJ2-7, with D possibly being TRBD2 (6 bases). The CDR3 loop spans 16 amino acids. CDR1 and CDR2 from the germline V gene are SGDLS and YYNGEE. V was shortened by 3 bases and J by 4 bases, with 20 bases between the two germline ends. CDR3 nucleotides: TGTGCCAGCAGCGCCGGCGGAGGGTCGTACACATACGAGCAGTACTTC. This translates into CASSAGGGSYTYEQYF.

The J gene is TRBJ2-5, the V gene TRBV3-1, with a tentative D call TRBD2 (5 bases). The CDR3 is made up of 14 amino acids. V lost 4 bases to trimming and J lost 4 bases, with 13 bases between them. Germline-derived CDR1 and CDR2 are LGHDT and YNNKEL (reference sequence). The CDR3: CASSLDGGGETQYF. The CDR3 DNA sequence: TGTGCCAGCAGCCTGGACGGAGGAGGAGAGACCCAGTACTTC.

In this sample, this clonotype turned up many times. This chain joins TRBV11-2 and TRBJ2-2; D remains unclear. The CDR3 runs to 14 residues. V was trimmed by 4 bases and J by 5 bases, leaving 11 bases between them. Per germline, CDR1 SGHAT and CDR2 FQNNGV. CDR3: CASSSPKRTGELFF. As DNA, the CDR3 is TGTGCCAGCAGCTCCCCAAAACGTACCGGGGAGCTGTTTTTT.

This clonotype has a handful of counts. The V call is TRBV18, the J call TRBJ2-1; a weak D match, TRBD1 (6 bases). V was cut by 3 bases and J by 6 bases, with 21 bases left in between. Looked up from germline, CDR1 is KGHSH and CDR2 is LQKENI. The CDR3 consists of 17 residues. The CDR3 region has the DNA TGTGCCAGCTCACCGGTACAGCCGACTGGCAGGGGCAATGAGCAGTTCTTC. The encoded protein is CASSPVQPTGRGNEQFF.

The chain is built from TRBV27 and TRBJ2-2, with D maybe TRBD1 (5 bases). The length of the CDR3 is 14 residues. From germline, CDR1 is MNHEY and CDR2 SMNVEV (reference sequence). The V and J ends lost 4 bases and 6 bases respectively, with 12 bases between them. The CDR3 DNA follows: TGTGCCAGCAGTTACCCAGGGTCCCCCGGGGAGCTGTTTTTT. It specifies CASSYPGSPGELFF.